Listed below are T cell receptor beta chains from one sample, sequenced in a study of spatial heterogeneity in lung cancer. TCRdb re-derived calls from the 5' RACE reads in MiXCR, one entry per CDR3 protein. This table holds 15,000 or so distinct CDR3 sequences, 7% to 9% found once. The source material was PBMCs, sampled at surgery. These receptor sequences come from a female donor with early-stage non-small cell lung cancer. CDR3s include the opening cysteine and the closing phenylalanine or tryptophan. Each record gives: V gene, clone size, D gene, J gene, CDR3 DNA, CDR3 protein. The D gene is left open where the match is weak. Not every row has a clone size; where given, it reads once, few, many or a size class.

>TRBV7-2|many|TRBD2|TRBJ2-7
TGTGCCAGCAGCTTAGCGGGACTAGGGTACGAGCAGTACTTC
CASSLAGLGYEQYF
>TRBV20-1|many|NA|TRBJ1-1
TGCAGTGCTAGAGAAGGGGCGAGGTCTGAAGCTTTCTTT
CSAREGARSEAFF
>TRBV28|medium-sized|TRBD1|TRBJ2-7
TGTGCCAGCAGTTCCATAGGGACAGAGTACGAGCAGTACTTC
CASSSIGTEYEQYF
>TRBV12-3/TRBV12-4|many|TRBD1|TRBJ2-5
TGTGCCAGCAGTTCACCCGGGACAGGCATCCAAGAGACCCAGTACTTC
CASSSPGTGIQETQYF
>TRBV5-1|few|NA|TRBJ1-1
TGCGCCAGCAGCTTGGCACAGGGAGTCACTGAAGCTTTCTTT
CASSLAQGVTEAFF
>TRBV28|NA|NA|TRBJ1-3
TGTGCCAGCAGCCGACAGACTGGAAACACCATATATTTT
CASSRQTGNTIYF
>TRBV29-1|many|NA|TRBJ2-3
TGCAGCGTTGAGGAGAGGGTGAGGATTACAGATACGCAGTATTTT
CSVEERVRITDTQYF
>TRBV2|many|NA|TRBJ1-2
TGTGCCAGCAGATACAGGGTCCTCTTGGACTATGGCTACACCTTC
CASRYRVLLDYGYTF
>TRBV4-1|few|NA|TRBJ2-3
TGCGCCAGCAGCCAAGTACGACTAGGAGATACGCAGTATTTT
CASSQVRLGDTQYF
>TRBV11-1|NA|NA|TRBJ1-2
TGTGCCAGCAGCTTAGCGGCCCAGCCCTATGGCTACACCTTC
CASSLAAQPYGYTF
>TRBV2|many|NA|TRBJ2-7
TGTGCCAGCAACCTACTAGGTTACGAGCAGTACTTC
CASNLLGYEQYF
>TRBV12-3/TRBV12-4|many|NA|TRBJ2-1
TGTGCCAGCAGTTTTTGGGCAGGGAATGGCAACAATGAGCAGTTCTTC
CASSFWAGNGNNEQFF